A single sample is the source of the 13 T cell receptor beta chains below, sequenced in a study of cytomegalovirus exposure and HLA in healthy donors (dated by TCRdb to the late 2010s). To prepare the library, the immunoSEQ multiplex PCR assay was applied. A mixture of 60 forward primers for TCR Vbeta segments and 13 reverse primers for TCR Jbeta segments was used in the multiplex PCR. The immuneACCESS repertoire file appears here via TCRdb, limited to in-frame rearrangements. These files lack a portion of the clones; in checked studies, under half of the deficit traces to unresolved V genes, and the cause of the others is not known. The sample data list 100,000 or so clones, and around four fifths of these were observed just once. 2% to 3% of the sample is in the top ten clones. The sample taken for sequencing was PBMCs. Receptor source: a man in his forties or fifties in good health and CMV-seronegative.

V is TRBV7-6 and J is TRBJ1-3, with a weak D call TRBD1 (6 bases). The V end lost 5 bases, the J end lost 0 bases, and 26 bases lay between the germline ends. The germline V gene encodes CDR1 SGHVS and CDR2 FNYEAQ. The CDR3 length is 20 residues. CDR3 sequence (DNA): TGTGCCAGCAGCCCCGCCGGGACACCTCTTCCGCAAAGCTCTGGAAACACCATATATTTT. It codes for CASSPAGTPLPQSSGNTIYF.

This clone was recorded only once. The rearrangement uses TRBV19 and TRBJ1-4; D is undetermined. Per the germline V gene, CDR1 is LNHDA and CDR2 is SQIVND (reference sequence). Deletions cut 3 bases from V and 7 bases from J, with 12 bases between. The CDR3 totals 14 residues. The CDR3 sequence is CASSIRGDGEKLFF. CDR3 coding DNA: TGTGCCAGTAGTATTCGCGGGGATGGTGAAAAACTGTTTTTT.

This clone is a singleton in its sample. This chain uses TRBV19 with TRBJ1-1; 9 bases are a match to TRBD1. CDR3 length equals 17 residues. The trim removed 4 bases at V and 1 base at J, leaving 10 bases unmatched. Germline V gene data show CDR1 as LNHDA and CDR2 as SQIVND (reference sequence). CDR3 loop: CASSTKGGQGPNTEAFF. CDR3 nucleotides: TGTGCCAGTAGTACCAAAGGGGGACAGGGCCCGAACACTGAAGCTTTCTTT.

The CDR3 here is CASSETSGGANEQFF. CDR3 DNA: TGTGCCAGCAGCGAAACTAGCGGGGGAGCGAATGAGCAGTTCTTC. The rearrangement joins TRBV9 to TRBJ2-1; 11 positions match TRBD2. With 3 bases clipped from V and 7 bases from J, the junction kept 6 bases outside the gene matches. This CDR3 is 15 amino acids long. The germline V gene has CDR1 SGDLS and CDR2 YYNGEE.

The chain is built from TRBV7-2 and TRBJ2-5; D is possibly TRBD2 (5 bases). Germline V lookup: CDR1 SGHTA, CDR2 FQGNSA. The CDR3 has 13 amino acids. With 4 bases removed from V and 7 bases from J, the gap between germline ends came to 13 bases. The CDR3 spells CASSSPSYGTQYF. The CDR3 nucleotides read TGTGCCAGCAGCTCGCCTAGCTATGGGACCCAGTACTTC.

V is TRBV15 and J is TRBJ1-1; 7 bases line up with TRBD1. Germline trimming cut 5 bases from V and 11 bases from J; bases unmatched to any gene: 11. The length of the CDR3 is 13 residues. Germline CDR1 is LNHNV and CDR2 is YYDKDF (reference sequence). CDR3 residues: CATSGGDRAKAFF. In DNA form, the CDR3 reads TGTGCCACCAGCGGAGGAGACAGGGCCAAGGCTTTCTTT.

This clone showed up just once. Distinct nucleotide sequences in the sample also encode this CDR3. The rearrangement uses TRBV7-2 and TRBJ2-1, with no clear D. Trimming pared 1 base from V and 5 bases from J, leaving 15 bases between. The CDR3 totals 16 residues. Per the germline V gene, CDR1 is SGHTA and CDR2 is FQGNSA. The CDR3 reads CASSLVPIRLNNEQFF. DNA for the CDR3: TGTGCCAGCAGCTTAGTTCCCATACGACTCAACAATGAGCAGTTCTTC. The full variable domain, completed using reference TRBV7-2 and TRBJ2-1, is GAGVSQSPSNKVTEKGKDVELRCDPISGHTALYWYRQSLGQGLEFLIYFQGNSAPDKSGLPSDRFSAERTGGSVSTLTIQRTQQEDSAVYLCASSLVPIRLNNEQFFGPGTRLTVL.

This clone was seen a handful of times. The CDR3 loop reads CASSDRGYEQYF. The CDR3 DNA sequence: TGTGCCAGTAGTGACAGGGGCTACGAGCAGTACTTC. V is TRBV19 and J is TRBJ2-7, with 8 nucleotides matching TRBD1. The CDR3 contains 12 residues. CDR1 is LNHDA and CDR2 is SQIVND in the germline V gene (reference sequence). V was clipped by 5 bases and J by 3 bases; unmatched bases: 0.

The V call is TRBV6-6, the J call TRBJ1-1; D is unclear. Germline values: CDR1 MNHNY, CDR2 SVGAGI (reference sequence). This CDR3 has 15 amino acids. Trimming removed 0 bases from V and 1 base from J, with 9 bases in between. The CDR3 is CASSYSALQNTEAFF. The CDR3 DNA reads TGTGCCAGCAGTTACTCTGCACTCCAGAACACTGAAGCTTTCTTT.

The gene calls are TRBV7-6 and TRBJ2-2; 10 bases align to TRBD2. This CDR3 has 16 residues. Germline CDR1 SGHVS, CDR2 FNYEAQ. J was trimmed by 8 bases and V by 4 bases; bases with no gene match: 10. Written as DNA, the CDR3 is TGTGCCAGCAGCTCCCAGCGGGGGGGCTTGGGAGGGGAGCTGTTTTTT. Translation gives CASSSQRGGLGGELFF.

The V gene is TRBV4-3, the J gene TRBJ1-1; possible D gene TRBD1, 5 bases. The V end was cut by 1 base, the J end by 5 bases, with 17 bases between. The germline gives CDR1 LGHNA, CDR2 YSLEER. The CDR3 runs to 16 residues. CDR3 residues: CASSQGAGGVGTEAFF. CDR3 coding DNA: TGCGCCAGCAGCCAAGGAGCCGGGGGGGTTGGGACTGAAGCTTTCTTT.

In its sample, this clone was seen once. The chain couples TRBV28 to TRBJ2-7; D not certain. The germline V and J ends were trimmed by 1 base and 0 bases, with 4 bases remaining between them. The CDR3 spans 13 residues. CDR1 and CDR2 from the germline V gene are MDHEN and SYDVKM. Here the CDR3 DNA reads TGTGCCAGCAGTTTATACAGCTCCTACGAGCAGTACTTC. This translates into CASSLYSSYEQYF.

The CDR3 DNA follows: TGTGCCAGCAGCCCAATAGGGGTTTTAGGGGGCGAGCAGTACTTC. Its protein product is CASSPIGVLGGEQYF. This chain links TRBV11-2 with TRBJ2-7; D perhaps matches TRBD1 (6 bases). V was pared by 5 bases and J by 6 bases, with 20 bases between. Germline CDR1 and CDR2: SGHAT and FQNNGV. CDR3 length: 15 amino acids. Supplemented by reference TRBV11-2 and TRBJ2-7, the full variable domain reads EAGVAQSPRYKIIEKRQSVAFWCNPISGHATLYWYQQILGQGPKLLIQFQNNGVVDDSQLPKDRFSAERLKGVDSTLKIQPAKLEDSAVYLCASSPIGVLGGEQYFGPGTRLTVT.